This TCR beta chain was found in a study of T cells after posttransplantation cyclophosphamide. Notes on the study in general: Recipient CMV seropositivity and CMV reactivation strongly tracked TRB clonality. Tissue-infiltrating T cells from skin or gut overlapped little with blood T cells.

This clone has ten or more counts. Its antigen is undetermined. The germline V gene encodes CDR1 SGHRS and CDR2 YFSETQ. After removal of 3 bases from V and 1 base from J, the junction contained 2 bases not matched to a gene. The CDR3 is 16 amino acids. Cyclophosphamide on days +3 and +4 followed busulfan-fludarabine conditioning and a marrow graft. Measured with immunoSEQ multiplex PCR; TCRdb has only the in-frame clones, and not every one. Reported are approximately 12,000 clones, none seen only once; the ten largest carry 26%. This TCR derives from a female patient in her thirties or forties who received an allogeneic stem cell transplant from a related donor, was CMV-positive, and had acute GVHD only. Some T cells may trace back to the graft donor. The chain uses TRBV5-1 and TRBJ2-2, with TRBD2 matching over 11 bases. The sample was PBMCs, taken after allogeneic stem cell transplant with posttransplant cyclophosphamide. CDR3 residues: CASSSGTSGNTGELFF. The CDR3, as DNA: TGCGCCAGCAGCTCGGGGACTAGCGGGAACACCGGGGAGCTGTTTTTT.